A single sample is the source of the 24 T cell receptor beta chains below, sequenced in a study of glioma-infiltrating T cells. The iRepertoire nested amplicon-rescue multiplex PCR amplified TCR alpha and beta CDR3s from RNA. TCRdb ran MiXCR on the multiplex PCR reads and lists one entry per CDR3 protein. The table includes over 140,000 distinct CDR3 sequences, approximately 40% detected once. Specimen: glioma tissue, nonneoplastic brain tissue, or PBMCs (not recorded which). Every receptor here comes from a human donor with low-grade glioma or glioblastoma, undergoing nonglioma brain surgery, or in good health (not recorded which).

This clonotype was detected ten times or more. This chain links TRBV6-1 with TRBJ1-1; 8 bases map to TRBD1. Germline CDR1 reads MNHNS; CDR2 reads SASEGT. With 6 bases clipped from V and 7 bases from J, the junction kept 4 bases outside the gene matches. The CDR3 has 12 amino acids. The CDR3 nucleotides are TGTGCCAGCAGCAGGACAGGGCTTGAAGCTTTCTTT. Its translation is CASSRTGLEAFF.

The rearrangement joins TRBV19 to TRBJ2-7; D possibly uses TRBD1 or TRBD2 (7 bases each). The CDR3 has 16 residues. The V gene lost 5 bases and the J gene lost 1 base, with 18 bases spanning the gap. Germline CDR1 LNHDA, CDR2 SQIVND (reference sequence). CDR3 sequence (DNA): TGTGCCAGTAGTCCGTCAGGGGGGGAGAATTCCTACGAGCAGTACTTC. Its translation: CASSPSGGENSYEQYF.

This chain joins TRBV20-1 and TRBJ1-1, with 9 positions matching TRBD1. Looked up from germline, CDR1 is DFQATT and CDR2 is SNEGSKA (reference sequence). This CDR3 is 15 amino acids long. V dropped 6 bases and J dropped 2; count of bases not matched to a gene: 10. The DNA of the CDR3 is TGCAGTGCCAGCACCATGGGACAGGGCAACACTGAAGCTTTCTTT. Its translation is CSASTMGQGNTEAFF.

This clonotype occurred many times. The chain joins TRBV28 to TRBJ1-5; no clear D. Germline lookup yields CDR1 MDHEN and CDR2 SYDVKM. Deletions cut 0 bases from V and 1 base from J, with 10 bases between. CDR3 length: 16 residues. For the CDR3, the DNA is TGTGCCAGCAGTTTATGGACAATTTCAAGCAATCAGCCCCAGCATTTT. It is translated as CASSLWTISSNQPQHF. The entire variable domain, with the rest obtained from reference TRBV28 and TRBJ1-5, is as follows: DVKVTQSSRYLVKRTGEKVFLECVQDMDHENMFWYRQDPGLGLRLIYFSYDVKMKEKGDIPEGYSVSREKKERFSLILESASTNQTSMYLCASSLWTISSNQPQHFGDGTRLSIL.

The chain recombines TRBV27 with TRBJ2-7, with a weak D call TRBD1 (7 bases). Trimming left V 6 bases short and J 2 bases short, with 14 bases between. CDR3 length equals 14 residues. From germline, CDR1 is MNHEY and CDR2 SMNVEV (reference sequence). The CDR3 DNA reads as TGTGCCAGCAGCAAGGCGGGACAGACCTACGAGCAGTACTTC. Protein: CASSKAGQTYEQYF.

This clonotype was counted only a few times. The chain links TRBV27 to TRBJ1-2; D might be TRBD1 (5 bases). Germline V gene data show CDR1 as MNHEY and CDR2 as SMNVEV (reference sequence). The CDR3 sequence is 13 residues long. V lost 4 bases and J 3 bases, leaving 9 bases between the germline ends. CDR3 region: CASSSGHHYGYTF. CDR3 in DNA: TGTGCCAGCAGTTCCGGACACCACTATGGCTACACCTTC.

This chain uses TRBV6-1 with TRBJ1-6; D call uncertain. Looked up from germline, CDR1 is MNHNS and CDR2 is SASEGT. V gave up 6 bases and J gave up 5 bases, with 8 bases separating them. This CDR3 region has 13 residues. The CDR3, as DNA: TGTGCCAGCAGACGGACGGATAATTCACCCCTCCACTTT. Translated: CASRRTDNSPLHF.

This clonotype was detected only once. V is TRBV24-1 and J is TRBJ1-2; D unclear. V was cut by 3 bases and J by 1 base, with 8 bases left in between. CDR1 is KGHDR and CDR2 is SFDVKD in the germline V gene. The CDR3 runs to 14 residues. CDR3 nucleotide sequence: TGTGCCACCAGTGATGCCCGAAGTAACTATGGCTACACCTTC. This translates into CATSDARSNYGYTF.

Only a few counts were recorded for this clonotype. The J gene is TRBJ2-3, the V gene TRBV6-1, with D unresolved. This CDR3 comprises 12 residues. The germline V and J ends were trimmed by 6 bases and 6 bases, with 10 bases remaining between them. The germline gives CDR1 MNHNS, CDR2 SASEGT. CDR3 nucleotide sequence: TGTGCCAGCAGCCCTACCAGGGATACGCAGTATTTT. It encodes CASSPTRDTQYF.

This clonotype has only a few counts. The chain is built from TRBV6-1 and TRBJ2-3, with D possibly TRBD2 on 5 matching bases. The CDR3 sequence is 12 residues long. Per the germline V gene, CDR1 is MNHNS and CDR2 is SASEGT. V lost 10 bases and J lost 6, with 14 bases in between. CDR3 region: CATGLAWDTQYF. The CDR3 coding sequence is TGTGCCACCGGACTGGCGTGGGATACGCAGTATTTT.

This clonotype was observed a few times. One end of the junction does not line up with germline, which may come from a read error. The chain employs TRBV7-9 and TRBJ1-1; D call uncertain. Germline values: CDR1 SEHNR, CDR2 FQNEAQ (reference sequence). CDR3 size: 12 residues. The CDR3 DNA sequence: TGTGCCAGCCAAAGAGGGAACGCTGAAGCTTTCTTT. Translated, it gives CASQRGNAEAFF. Together with reference TRBV7-9 and TRBJ1-1, the CDR3 gives the full variable domain: DTGVSQNPRHKITKRGQNVTFRCDPISEHNRLYWYRQTLGQGPEFLTYFQNEAQLEKSRLLSDRFSAERPKGSFSTLEIQRTEQGDSAMYLCASQRGNAEAFFGQGTRLTVV.

This clonotype was recorded a few times. The chain is built from TRBV20-1 and TRBJ2-3; weak D call: TRBD1 (6 bases). CDR1 DFQATT and CDR2 SNEGSKA come from the germline V gene (reference sequence). This CDR3 has 15 residues. V was shortened by 0 bases and J by 2 bases, with 12 bases between the two germline ends. The CDR3 protein is CSARDQGTNTDTQYF. The CDR3 DNA is TGCAGTGCTAGAGATCAGGGGACCAACACAGATACGCAGTATTTT.

The chain couples TRBV6-1 to TRBJ2-1, with TRBD2 matching over 7 bases. This CDR3 has 14 amino acids. Germline CDR1 MNHNS, CDR2 SASEGT. The junction had 9 bases not matched to a gene; V was cut back by 7 bases and J by 6 bases. CDR3 bases: TGTGCCAGCAACCGCGGGGTAGCGGGCAATGAGCAGTTCTTC. Translation: CASNRGVAGNEQFF.

The chain joins TRBV7-9 to TRBJ2-5; D is perhaps TRBD2 (5 bases). The CDR3 sequence is 14 residues long. CDR1 is SEHNR and CDR2 is FQNEAQ in the germline V gene (reference sequence). With 2 bases removed from V and 5 bases from J, the gap between germline ends came to 12 bases. The CDR3: CASSLWASPETQYF. The CDR3 DNA reads TGTGCCAGCAGCTTATGGGCTAGCCCGGAGACCCAGTACTTC.

This clonotype has just a few counts. The chain carries TRBV20-1 and TRBJ2-7; the match to TRBD2 covers 7 bases. The length of the CDR3 is 14 residues. Germline CDR1 and CDR2: DFQATT and SNEGSKA (reference sequence). V lost 6 bases and J lost 3; bases outside the gene matches: 11. The CDR3 nucleotides read TGCAGTGCCCCGAGCGGGGCCTTTGACTACGAGCAGTACTTC. Translation gives CSAPSGAFDYEQYF.

V usage is TRBV20-1 and J usage is TRBJ2-1; D is unclear. From germline, CDR1 is DFQATT and CDR2 SNEGSKA (reference sequence). This CDR3 has 14 amino acids. V was pared by 3 bases and J by 0 bases, with 9 bases between. The CDR3 sequence is CSARAGPSYNEQFF. The DNA for the CDR3 is TGCAGTGCTAGGGCTGGGCCCTCCTACAATGAGCAGTTCTTC.

This chain uses TRBV5-1 with TRBJ1-6; 8 positions match TRBD1. This CDR3 has 17 amino acids. V lost 0 bases and J lost 9; bases outside the gene matches: 11. CDR1 and CDR2 from the germline V gene are SGHRS and YFSETQ. The CDR3 loop is CASSLGLFDRGSSPLHF. The CDR3 DNA sequence: TGCGCCAGCAGCTTGGGATTATTCGACAGGGGAAGTTCACCCCTCCACTTT.

The chain couples TRBV6-1 to TRBJ1-1, with D unclear. The CDR3 extends over 12 amino acids. Germline CDR1 and CDR2: MNHNS and SASEGT. Between the trimmed V and J ends, which lost 7 bases and 0 bases, there was a span of 6 bases. The CDR3 DNA sequence: TGTGCCAGCAATGGGTTGAACACTGAAGCTTTCTTT. It yields the protein CASNGLNTEAFF.

J is TRBJ2-1 and V is TRBV6-1, with 14 bases fitting TRBD2. The CDR3 loop spans 15 amino acids. CDR1 and CDR2 (germline): MNHNS, SASEGT. V shed 6 bases and J 8 bases; nucleotides not matched to a gene: 6. CDR3 protein: CASRVPGLAGDEQFF. The CDR3 bases are TGTGCCAGCAGGGTACCGGGACTAGCGGGAGATGAGCAGTTCTTC.

In the case of this clonotype: The CDR3 does not close with the conserved phenylalanine or tryptophan, likely indicating a read error. The CDR3 DNA reads TGCAGTGCTAGTGCAGGGGTTGGCAATCAGCCCCAGCATCTT. Amino acid sequence: CSASAGVGNQPQHL. The chain couples TRBV20-1 to TRBJ1-5; the D gene is possibly TRBD1 (6 bases). V lost 3 bases to trimming and J lost 2 bases, with 11 bases between them. The CDR3 runs to 14 residues. Germline V gene data show CDR1 as DFQATT and CDR2 as SNEGSKA (reference sequence).

This rearrangement joins TRBV4-1 to TRBJ1-3; D is undetermined. The CDR3 has 15 amino acids. Germline CDR1 reads MGHRA; CDR2 reads YSYEKL. Trimming pared 2 bases from V and 8 bases from J, leaving 16 bases between. The DNA of the CDR3 is TGCGCCAGCAGCCAACCCTACCGCGGTCAAGACACCATATATTTT. Translating it yields CASSQPYRGQDTIYF.

This chain uses TRBV7-9 with TRBJ2-1; D not certain. Germline CDR1 is SEHNR and CDR2 is FQNEAQ (reference sequence). V was shortened by 3 bases and J by 7 bases, with 7 bases between the two germline ends. The CDR3 runs to 12 residues. The CDR3 DNA follows: TGTGCCAGCAGCTTGGTGGTAAATGAGCAGTTCTTC. Translated: CASSLVVNEQFF.

This clonotype was found a few times. The rearrangement joins TRBV4-1 to TRBJ2-7; TRBD1 or TRBD2 may be the D gene (5 bases each). Trimming shortened V by 3 bases and J by 6 bases, and 27 bases separated the two germline ends. CDR3 size: 18 residues. Germline loops: CDR1 MGHRA, CDR2 YSYEKL. For the CDR3, the DNA is TGCGCCAGCAGCCACGCGCCCCCCGGGACCGCGAGCCCCGGCGAGCAGTACTTC. Translated: CASSHAPPGTASPGEQYF.

The chain joins TRBV7-2 to TRBJ2-1; D remains ambiguous. The ends were cut back, 1 base at V and 1 base at J, with 8 bases in the middle. Looked up from germline, CDR1 is SGHTA and CDR2 is FQGNSA. The CDR3 is made up of 15 amino acids. The CDR3 DNA reads TGTGCCAGCAGCTTAGAGCCTCCTTCCTACAATGAGCAGTTCTTC. Its translation is CASSLEPPSYNEQFF.